Listed below are T cell receptor beta chains from one sample, sequenced in a study of T cell changes during pregnancy in multiple sclerosis. Using immunoSEQ multiplex PCR, the repertoire was profiled, and TCRdb retains in-frame clones only, with some absent. The sample lists about 38,000 clones, around 92% occurring once. The sample consisted of CD8+ T cells from peripheral blood mononuclear cells, taken after pregnancy. These receptors all stem from a female donor with multiple sclerosis, enrolled in a pregnancy study. The CDR3 runs from the conserved cysteine through the conserved F or W. Each record gives: clone size, V gene, J gene, D gene, CDR3 protein, CDR3 DNA. A D gene is named only where the DNA matches it firmly. Some rows mark clone size as missing; the rest say once, few, many or name a class of expanded clone.

clone size: NA
V gene: TRBV2
J gene: TRBJ1-4
D gene: TRBD1
CDR3 protein: CASSFRDRGPTNEKLFF
CDR3 DNA: TGTGCCAGCAGTTTTAGGGACAGGGGGCCCACTAATGAAAAACTGTTTTTT

clone size: NA
V gene: TRBV19
J gene: TRBJ2-1
D gene: TRBD2
CDR3 protein: CASSITASGSYNEQFF
CDR3 DNA: TGTGCCAGTAGTATAACCGCTAGCGGATCGTACAATGAGCAGTTCTTC

clone size: NA
V gene: TRBV7-9
J gene: TRBJ1-1
D gene: NA
CDR3 protein: CASSSNGLQEWAFF
CDR3 DNA: TGTGCCAGCAGTTCAAACGGGCTACAGGAGTGGGCTTTCTTT

clone size: NA
V gene: TRBV27
J gene: TRBJ2-2
D gene: TRBD1
CDR3 protein: CASSSLFRDRGHTGELFF
CDR3 DNA: TGTGCCAGCAGTTCCCTCTTCCGGGACAGGGGACATACCGGGGAGCTGTTTTTT

clone size: NA
V gene: TRBV4-1
J gene: TRBJ2-3
D gene: NA
CDR3 protein: CASSPLERSADTQYF
CDR3 DNA: TGCGCCAGCAGTCCGCTAGAGCGGAGCGCAGATACGCAGTATTTT

clone size: once
V gene: TRBV2
J gene: TRBJ1-1
D gene: NA
CDR3 protein: CASRDRTAEAFF
CDR3 DNA: TGTGCCAGCAGAGATAGGACAGCTGAAGCTTTCTTT

clone size: NA
V gene: TRBV15
J gene: TRBJ2-1
D gene: NA
CDR3 protein: CATSRDTYNEQFF
CDR3 DNA: TGTGCCACCAGCAGGGACACATACAATGAGCAGTTCTTC

clone size: NA
V gene: TRBV27
J gene: TRBJ2-3
D gene: TRBD1
CDR3 protein: CASSSGGRTDTQYF
CDR3 DNA: TGTGCCAGCAGTTCAGGGGGTCGCACAGATACGCAGTATTTT

clone size: NA
V gene: TRBV27
J gene: TRBJ1-3
D gene: TRBD1
CDR3 protein: CASSGGQGASGNTIYF
CDR3 DNA: TGTGCCAGCAGCGGAGGGCAGGGGGCCAGTGGAAACACCATATATTTT

clone size: NA
V gene: TRBV30
J gene: TRBJ2-3
D gene: TRBD2
CDR3 protein: CAWRVPGGGDYGTDTQYF
CDR3 DNA: TGTGCCTGGAGAGTCCCGGGGGGGGGAGACTATGGCACAGATACGCAGTATTTT

clone size: NA
V gene: TRBV19
J gene: TRBJ2-1
D gene: NA
CDR3 protein: CAAAASSYNEQFF
CDR3 DNA: TGTGCCGCCGCGGCCAGCTCCTACAATGAGCAGTTCTTC

clone size: NA
V gene: TRBV13
J gene: TRBJ1-2
D gene: TRBD1
CDR3 protein: CASSPRGDRGNYGYTF
CDR3 DNA: TGTGCCAGCAGCCCGAGGGGGGACAGGGGCAACTATGGCTACACCTTC

clone size: NA
V gene: TRBV27
J gene: TRBJ2-1
D gene: TRBD2
CDR3 protein: CASSSITPGTSWNYNEQFF
CDR3 DNA: TGTGCCAGCAGTTCCATAACCCCTGGGACTAGCTGGAACTACAATGAGCAGTTCTTC

clone size: NA
V gene: TRBV4-1
J gene: TRBJ2-7
D gene: NA
CDR3 protein: CASSQQSAYEQYF
CDR3 DNA: TGCGCCAGCAGCCAACAGAGCGCCTACGAGCAGTACTTC

clone size: once
V gene: TRBV27
J gene: TRBJ1-5
D gene: TRBD1
CDR3 protein: CASSSRGRVNQPQHF
CDR3 DNA: TGTGCCAGCAGTTCCAGGGGGCGGGTCAATCAGCCCCAGCATTTT

clone size: once
V gene: TRBV7-6
J gene: TRBJ1-2
D gene: TRBD1
CDR3 protein: CASSPGRGRGYGYTF
CDR3 DNA: TGTGCCAGCAGCCCAGGCAGGGGGCGCGGCTATGGCTACACCTTC

clone size: NA
V gene: TRBV28
J gene: TRBJ2-7
D gene: TRBD1
CDR3 protein: CASSLAPNFRGPYEQYF
CDR3 DNA: TGTGCCAGCAGTTTAGCCCCGAATTTCAGGGGGCCCTACGAGCAGTACTTC

clone size: NA
V gene: TRBV19
J gene: TRBJ2-5
D gene: TRBD1
CDR3 protein: CASSYRGESGTQYF
CDR3 DNA: TGTGCCAGTAGTTACAGGGGGGAGAGTGGGACCCAGTACTTC

clone size: NA
V gene: TRBV19
J gene: TRBJ1-5
D gene: NA
CDR3 protein: CASSELRQSQHF
CDR3 DNA: TGTGCCAGTAGTGAACTGCGGCAATCTCAGCATTTT

clone size: NA
V gene: TRBV5-1
J gene: TRBJ2-3
D gene: TRBD2
CDR3 protein: CASSLDGTRRDTQYF
CDR3 DNA: TGCGCCAGCAGCTTGGACGGGACTAGAAGAGATACGCAGTATTTT

clone size: NA
V gene: TRBV9
J gene: TRBJ2-3
D gene: TRBD2
CDR3 protein: CASSGKSGGVTDTQYF
CDR3 DNA: TGTGCCAGCAGCGGGAAAAGCGGGGGGGTCACAGATACGCAGTATTTT

clone size: NA
V gene: TRBV25-1
J gene: TRBJ2-5
D gene: TRBD2
CDR3 protein: CASNSGTKETQYF
CDR3 DNA: TGTGCCAGCAACTCCGGGACTAAGGAGACCCAGTACTTC

clone size: NA
V gene: TRBV5-4
J gene: TRBJ1-1
D gene: NA
CDR3 protein: CASSLAGWGEAFF
CDR3 DNA: TGTGCCAGCAGCTTAGCAGGGTGGGGTGAAGCTTTCTTT